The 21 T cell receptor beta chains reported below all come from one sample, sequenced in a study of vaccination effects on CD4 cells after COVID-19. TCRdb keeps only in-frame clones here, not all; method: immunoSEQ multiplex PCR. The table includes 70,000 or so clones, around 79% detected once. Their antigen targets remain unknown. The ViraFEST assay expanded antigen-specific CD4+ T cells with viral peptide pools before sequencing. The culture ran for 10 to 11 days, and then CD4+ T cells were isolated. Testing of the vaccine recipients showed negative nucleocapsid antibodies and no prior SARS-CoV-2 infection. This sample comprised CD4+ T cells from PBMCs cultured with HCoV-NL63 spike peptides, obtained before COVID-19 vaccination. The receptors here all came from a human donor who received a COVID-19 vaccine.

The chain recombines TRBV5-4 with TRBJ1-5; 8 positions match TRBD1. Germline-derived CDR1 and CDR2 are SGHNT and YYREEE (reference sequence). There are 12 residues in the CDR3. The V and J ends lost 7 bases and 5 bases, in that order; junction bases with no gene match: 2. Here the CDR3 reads CASDRGHQPQHF. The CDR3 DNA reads TGTGCCAGCGACAGGGGTCATCAGCCCCAGCATTTT.

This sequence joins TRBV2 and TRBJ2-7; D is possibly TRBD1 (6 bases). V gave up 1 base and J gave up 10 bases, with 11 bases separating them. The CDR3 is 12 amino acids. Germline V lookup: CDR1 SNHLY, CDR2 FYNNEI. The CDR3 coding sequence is TGTGCCAGCAGTGAAGAACAGGGCCACCAGTACGTC. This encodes CASSEEQGHQYV.

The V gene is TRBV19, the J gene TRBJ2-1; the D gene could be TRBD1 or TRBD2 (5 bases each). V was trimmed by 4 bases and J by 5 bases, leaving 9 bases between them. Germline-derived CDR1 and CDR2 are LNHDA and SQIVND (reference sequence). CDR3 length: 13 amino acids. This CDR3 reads CASSRGDDNEQFF. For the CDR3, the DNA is TGTGCCAGTAGTAGAGGGGACGACAATGAGCAGTTCTTC.

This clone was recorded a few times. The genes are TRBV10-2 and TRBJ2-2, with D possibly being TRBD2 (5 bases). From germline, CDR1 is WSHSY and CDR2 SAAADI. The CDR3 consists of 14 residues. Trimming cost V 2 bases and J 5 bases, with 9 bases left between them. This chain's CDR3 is CASSEAPGTGELFF. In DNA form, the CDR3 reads TGCGCCAGCAGTGAGGCCCCGGGAACCGGGGAGCTGTTTTTT.

CDR3 sequence (DNA): TGCGCCAGCAGCTTGGATGTGGGTGGGAACACTGAAGCTTTCTTT. Translating it yields CASSLDVGGNTEAFF. The V call is TRBV5-1, the J call TRBJ1-1; D gene uncertain. V shed 0 bases and J shed 1 base, with 10 bases lying between them. CDR3 length: 15 amino acids. Per the germline V gene, CDR1 is SGHRS and CDR2 is YFSETQ.

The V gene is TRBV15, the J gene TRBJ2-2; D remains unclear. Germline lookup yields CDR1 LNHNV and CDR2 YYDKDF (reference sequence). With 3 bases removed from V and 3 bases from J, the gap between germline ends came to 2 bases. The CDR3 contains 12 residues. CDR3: CATSSYTGELFF. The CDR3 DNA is TGTGCCACCAGCAGCTACACCGGGGAGCTGTTTTTT.

CDR3 residues: CASSLGGSYNEQFF. The CDR3 DNA reads TGTGCCAGCAGCTTAGGGGGTTCCTACAATGAGCAGTTCTTC. This chain connects TRBV11-3 to TRBJ2-1, with unresolved D. This CDR3 comprises 14 residues. Germline CDR1 reads SGHNT; CDR2 reads YENEEA. Trimming shortened V by 1 base and J by 1 base, and 5 bases separated the two germline ends.

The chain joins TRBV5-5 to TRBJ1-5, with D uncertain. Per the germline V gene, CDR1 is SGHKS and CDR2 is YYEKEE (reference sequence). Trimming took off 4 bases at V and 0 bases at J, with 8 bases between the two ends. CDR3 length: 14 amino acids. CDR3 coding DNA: TGTGCCAGCAGCAGAGCCTCTAGCAATCAGCCCCAGCATTTT. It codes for CASSRASSNQPQHF.

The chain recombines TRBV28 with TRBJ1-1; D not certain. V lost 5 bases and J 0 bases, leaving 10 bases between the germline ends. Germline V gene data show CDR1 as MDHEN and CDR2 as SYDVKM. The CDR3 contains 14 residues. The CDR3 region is CASSLEVMNTEAFF. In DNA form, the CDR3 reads TGTGCCAGCAGTCTTGAGGTCATGAACACTGAAGCTTTCTTT. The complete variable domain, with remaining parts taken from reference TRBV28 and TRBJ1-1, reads DVKVTQSSRYLVKRTGEKVFLECVQDMDHENMFWYRQDPGLGLRLIYFSYDVKMKEKGDIPEGYSVSREKKERFSLILESASTNQTSMYLCASSLEVMNTEAFFGQGTRLTVV.

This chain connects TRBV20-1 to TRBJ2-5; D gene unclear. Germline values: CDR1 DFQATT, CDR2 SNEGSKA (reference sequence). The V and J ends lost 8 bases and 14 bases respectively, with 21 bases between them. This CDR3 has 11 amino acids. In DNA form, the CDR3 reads TGCAGTACTCCGGGCCCAAACGTTAGATACTTC. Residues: CSTPGPNVRYF.

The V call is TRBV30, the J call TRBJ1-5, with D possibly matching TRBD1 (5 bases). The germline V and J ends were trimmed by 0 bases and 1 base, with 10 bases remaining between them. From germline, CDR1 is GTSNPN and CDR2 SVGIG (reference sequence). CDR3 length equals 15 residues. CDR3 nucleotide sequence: TGTGCCTGGAGTGTAGCAGGGCTCAGCAATCAGCCCCAGCATTTT. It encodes CAWSVAGLSNQPQHF.

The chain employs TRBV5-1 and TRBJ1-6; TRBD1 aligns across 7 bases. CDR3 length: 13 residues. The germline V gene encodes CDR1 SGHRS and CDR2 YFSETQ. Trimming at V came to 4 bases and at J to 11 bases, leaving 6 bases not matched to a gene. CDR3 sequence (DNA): TGCGCCAGCAGCCCAAGACAGGGTACACCCCTCCACTTT. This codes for CASSPRQGTPLHF.

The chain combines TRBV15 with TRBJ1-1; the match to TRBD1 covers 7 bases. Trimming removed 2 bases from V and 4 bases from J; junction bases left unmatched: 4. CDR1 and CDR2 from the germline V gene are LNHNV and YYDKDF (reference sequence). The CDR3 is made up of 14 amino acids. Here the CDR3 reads CATSRRGRSTEAFF. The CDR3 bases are TGTGCCACCAGCAGAAGGGGGCGTAGCACTGAAGCTTTCTTT.

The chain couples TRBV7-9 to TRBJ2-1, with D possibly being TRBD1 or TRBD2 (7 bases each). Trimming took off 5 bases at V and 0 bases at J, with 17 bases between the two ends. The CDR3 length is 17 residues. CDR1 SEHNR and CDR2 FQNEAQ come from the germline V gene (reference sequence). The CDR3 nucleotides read TGTGCCAGCAGCGGCAGGGGGGGGGAACTCTCCTACAATGAGCAGTTCTTC. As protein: CASSGRGGELSYNEQFF. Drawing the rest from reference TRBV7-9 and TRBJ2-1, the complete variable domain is DTGVSQNPRHKITKRGQNVTFRCDPISEHNRLYWYRQTLGQGPEFLTYFQNEAQLEKSRLLSDRFSAERPKGSFSTLEIQRTEQGDSAMYLCASSGRGGELSYNEQFFGPGTRLTVL.

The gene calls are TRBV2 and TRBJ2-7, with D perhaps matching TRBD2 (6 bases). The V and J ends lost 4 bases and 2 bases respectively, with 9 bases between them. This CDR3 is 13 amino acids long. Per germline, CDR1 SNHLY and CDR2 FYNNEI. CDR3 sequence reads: CASSVTSTYEQYV. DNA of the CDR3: TGTGCCAGCAGTGTAACTAGCACCTACGAGCAGTACGTC.

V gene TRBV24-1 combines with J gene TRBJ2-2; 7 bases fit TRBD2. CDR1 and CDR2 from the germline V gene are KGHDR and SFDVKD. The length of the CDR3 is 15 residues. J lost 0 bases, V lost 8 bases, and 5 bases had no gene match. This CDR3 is CATKSGTANTGELFF. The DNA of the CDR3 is TGTGCCACCAAAAGCGGGACCGCGAACACCGGGGAGCTGTTTTTT.

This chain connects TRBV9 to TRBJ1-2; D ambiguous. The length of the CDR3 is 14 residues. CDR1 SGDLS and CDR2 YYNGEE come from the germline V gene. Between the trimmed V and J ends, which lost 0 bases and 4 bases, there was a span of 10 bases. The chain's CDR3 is CASSVDEGTYGYTF. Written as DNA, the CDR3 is TGTGCCAGCAGCGTAGACGAGGGAACCTATGGCTACACCTTC.

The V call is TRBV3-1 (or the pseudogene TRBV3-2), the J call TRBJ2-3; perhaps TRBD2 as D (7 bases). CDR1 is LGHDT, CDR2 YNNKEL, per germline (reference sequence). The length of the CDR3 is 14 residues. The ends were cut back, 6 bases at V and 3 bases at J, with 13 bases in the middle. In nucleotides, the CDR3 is TGTGCCAGCAGGGGGGCCGGGGGGACAGATACGCAGTATTTT. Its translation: CASRGAGGTDTQYF.

The CDR3 is CASSLPGTSRLTLTDTQYF. Here the CDR3 DNA reads TGTGCCAGCAGCCTTCCCGGGACTAGCAGGCTAACTCTCACAGATACGCAGTATTTT. The chain carries TRBV6-2 or TRBV6-3 and TRBJ2-3, with 9 bases lining up with TRBD2. V shed 6 bases, J shed 2 bases, and the junction held 18 bases outside the gene matches. The CDR3 sequence is 19 residues long. Germline values: CDR1 MNHEY, CDR2 SVGEGT.

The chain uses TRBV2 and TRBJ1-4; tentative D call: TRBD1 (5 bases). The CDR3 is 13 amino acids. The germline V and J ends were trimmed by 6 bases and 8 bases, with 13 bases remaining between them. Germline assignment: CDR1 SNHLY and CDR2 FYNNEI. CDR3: CASRGTGGEKLFF. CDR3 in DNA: TGTGCCAGCAGAGGGACGGGTGGGGAAAAACTGTTTTTT.

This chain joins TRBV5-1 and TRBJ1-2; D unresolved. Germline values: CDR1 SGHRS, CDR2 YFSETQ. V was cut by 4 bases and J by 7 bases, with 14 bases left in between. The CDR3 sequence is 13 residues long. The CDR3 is CASSPSALFGYTF. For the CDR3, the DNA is TGCGCCAGCAGCCCCTCAGCCCTCTTTGGCTACACCTTC.